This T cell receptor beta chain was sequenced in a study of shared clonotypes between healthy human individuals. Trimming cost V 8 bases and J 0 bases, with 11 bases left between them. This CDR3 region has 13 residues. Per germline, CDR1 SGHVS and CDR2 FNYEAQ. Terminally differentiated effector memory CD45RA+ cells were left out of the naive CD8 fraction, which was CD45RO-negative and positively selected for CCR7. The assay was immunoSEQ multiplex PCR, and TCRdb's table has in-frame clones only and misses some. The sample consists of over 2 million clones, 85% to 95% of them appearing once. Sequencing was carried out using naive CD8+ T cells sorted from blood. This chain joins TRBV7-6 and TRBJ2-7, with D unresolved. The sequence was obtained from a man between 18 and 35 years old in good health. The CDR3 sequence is CASSLAFSYEQYF. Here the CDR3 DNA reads TGTGCCAGCTCCCTGGCCTTCTCCTACGAGCAGTACTTC.